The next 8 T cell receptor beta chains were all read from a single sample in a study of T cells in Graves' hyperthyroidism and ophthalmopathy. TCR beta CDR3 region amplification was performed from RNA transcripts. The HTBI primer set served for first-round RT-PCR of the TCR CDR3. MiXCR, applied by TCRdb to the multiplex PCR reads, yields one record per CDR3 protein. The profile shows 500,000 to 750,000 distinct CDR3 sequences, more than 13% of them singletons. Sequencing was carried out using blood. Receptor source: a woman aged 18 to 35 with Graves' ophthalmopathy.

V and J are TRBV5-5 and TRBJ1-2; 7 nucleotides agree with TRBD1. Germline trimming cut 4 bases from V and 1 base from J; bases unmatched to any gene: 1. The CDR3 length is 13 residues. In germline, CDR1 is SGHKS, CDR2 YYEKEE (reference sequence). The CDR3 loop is CASSGDSNYGYTF. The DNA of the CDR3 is TGTGCCAGCAGCGGGGACAGTAACTATGGCTACACCTTC. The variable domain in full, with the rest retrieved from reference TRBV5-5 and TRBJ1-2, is DAGVTQSPTHLIKTRGQQVTLRCSPISGHKSVSWYQQVLGQGPQFIFQYYEKEERGRGNFPDRFSARQFPNYSSELNVNALLLGDSALYLCASSGDSNYGYTFGSGTRLTVV.

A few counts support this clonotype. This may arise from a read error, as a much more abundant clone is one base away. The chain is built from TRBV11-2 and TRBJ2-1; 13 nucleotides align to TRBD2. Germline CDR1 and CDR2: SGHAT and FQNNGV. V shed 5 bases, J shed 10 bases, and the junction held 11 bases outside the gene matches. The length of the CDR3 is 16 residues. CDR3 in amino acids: CASSPQLAGGDGEQFF. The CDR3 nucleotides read TGTGCCAGCAGCCCCCAACTAGCGGGAGGGGATGGGGAGCAGTTCTTC.

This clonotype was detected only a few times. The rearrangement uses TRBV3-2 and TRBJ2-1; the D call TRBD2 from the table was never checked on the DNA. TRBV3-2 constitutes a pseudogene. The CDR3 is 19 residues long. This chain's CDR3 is CASSQVTSGSARSYNEQFF. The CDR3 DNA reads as TGTGCCAGCAGCCAAGTTACTAGCGGGAGTGCCCGCTCCTACAATGAGCAGTTCTTC.

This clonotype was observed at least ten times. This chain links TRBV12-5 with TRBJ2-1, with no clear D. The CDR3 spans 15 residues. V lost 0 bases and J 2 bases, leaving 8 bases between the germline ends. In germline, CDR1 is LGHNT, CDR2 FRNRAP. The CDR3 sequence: CASGLVGPTYNEQFF. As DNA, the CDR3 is TGTGCTAGTGGTTTGGTAGGCCCGACCTACAATGAGCAGTTCTTC.

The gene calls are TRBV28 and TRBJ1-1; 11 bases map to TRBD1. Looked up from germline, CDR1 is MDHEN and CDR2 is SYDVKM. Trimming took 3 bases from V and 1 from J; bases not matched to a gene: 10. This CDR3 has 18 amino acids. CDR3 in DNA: TGTGCCAGCAGTTTTCGGCCGGGACAGGGGGGCGGGAACACTGAAGCTTTCTTT. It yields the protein CASSFRPGQGGGNTEAFF. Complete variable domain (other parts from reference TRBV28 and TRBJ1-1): DVKVTQSSRYLVKRTGEKVFLECVQDMDHENMFWYRQDPGLGLRLIYFSYDVKMKEKGDIPEGYSVSREKKERFSLILESASTNQTSMYLCASSFRPGQGGGNTEAFFGQGTRLTVV.

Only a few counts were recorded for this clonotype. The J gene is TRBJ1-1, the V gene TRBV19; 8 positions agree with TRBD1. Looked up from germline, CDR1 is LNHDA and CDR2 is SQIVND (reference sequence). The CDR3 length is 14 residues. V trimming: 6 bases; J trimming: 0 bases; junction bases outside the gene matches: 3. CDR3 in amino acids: CASRNRGLNTEAFF. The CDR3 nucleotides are TGTGCCAGTAGGAACAGGGGGTTGAACACTGAAGCTTTCTTT.

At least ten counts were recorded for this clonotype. CDR3 in amino acids: CSARGGTSLSYNEQFF. The CDR3 DNA sequence: TGCAGTGCTAGAGGTGGCACTAGTCTCTCCTACAATGAGCAGTTCTTC. This chain connects TRBV20-1 to TRBJ2-1; D possibly corresponds to TRBD2 (5 bases). The V gene's germline CDR1 is DFQATT and CDR2 SNEGSKA (reference sequence). The V end was cut by 1 base, the J end by 0 bases, with 13 bases between. The CDR3 runs 16 residues.

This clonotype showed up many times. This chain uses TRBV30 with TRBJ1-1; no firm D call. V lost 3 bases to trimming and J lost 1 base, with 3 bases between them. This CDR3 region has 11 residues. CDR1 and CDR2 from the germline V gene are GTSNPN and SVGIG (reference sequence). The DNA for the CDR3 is TGTGCCTGGAGACCGAACACTGAAGCTTTCTTT. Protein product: CAWRPNTEAFF.